A single sample is the source of the 29 T cell receptor beta chains below, sequenced in a study of CD4+ T cells in melanoma. TCRdb's copy holds only in-frame clones and misses some; the assay was immunoSEQ multiplex PCR. The sample carries roughly 15,000 clones, 65% to 85% recorded once. Sequencing was done on a sample of cells from a culture (not recorded whether cultured in vitro). These receptors were obtained from a human donor with melanoma.

The chain couples TRBV6-6 to TRBJ1-6; D is undetermined. Germline V lookup: CDR1 MNHNY, CDR2 SVGAGI (reference sequence). Trimming pared 6 bases from V and 6 bases from J, leaving 9 bases between. CDR3 length equals 13 residues. CDR3 protein: CASRATGNSPLHF. The CDR3 DNA follows: TGTGCCAGCAGGGCAACGGGTAATTCACCCCTCCACTTT.

This clone was seen a single time. The V call is TRBV6-1, the J call TRBJ2-2; D may be TRBD1 (6 bases). With 7 bases removed from V and 0 bases from J, the gap between germline ends came to 12 bases. There are 15 residues in the CDR3. Per germline, CDR1 MNHNS and CDR2 SASEGT. The CDR3 region is CASTRTAANTGELFF. The DNA of the CDR3 is TGTGCCAGCACGCGGACAGCCGCGAACACCGGGGAGCTGTTTTTT.

This rearrangement joins TRBV10-2 to TRBJ1-4, with 9 bases matching TRBD1. The V segment lost 6 bases and the J segment 8 bases; nucleotides outside the gene matches: 10. Germline values: CDR1 WSHSY, CDR2 SAAADI. This CDR3 has 15 amino acids. Written as DNA, the CDR3 is TGCGCCAGCAGGCCTCTACAGGGGGCTCGGGAAAAACTGTTTTTT. Its translation is CASRPLQGAREKLFF.

The rearrangement joins TRBV5-5 to TRBJ1-1; no definite D call. Germline-derived CDR1 and CDR2 are SGHKS and YYEKEE (reference sequence). The ends were cut back, 0 bases at V and 5 bases at J, with 11 bases in the middle. The CDR3 is 14 residues long. CDR3 residues: CASSLAEAGTEAFF. CDR3 nucleotide sequence: TGTGCCAGCAGCTTGGCAGAGGCGGGGACTGAAGCTTTCTTT. The whole variable domain, remainder taken from reference TRBV5-5 and TRBJ1-1, is DAGVTQSPTHLIKTRGQQVTLRCSPISGHKSVSWYQQVLGQGPQFIFQYYEKEERGRGNFPDRFSARQFPNYSSELNVNALLLGDSALYLCASSLAEAGTEAFFGQGTRLTVV.

This rearrangement joins TRBV6-5 to TRBJ1-2; no clear D gene. This CDR3 has 12 amino acids. V was trimmed by 6 bases and J by 4 bases, leaving 9 bases between them. Germline CDR1 is MNHEY and CDR2 is SVGAGI. The chain's CDR3 is CASSDTLYGYTF. DNA for the CDR3: TGTGCCAGCAGCGACACCCTCTATGGCTACACCTTC.

The chain employs TRBV19 and TRBJ1-1; 7 bases agree with TRBD1. This CDR3 has 15 amino acids. V lost 3 bases, J lost 1 base, and 5 bases stayed unmatched. The germline gives CDR1 LNHDA, CDR2 SQIVND (reference sequence). CDR3 in DNA: TGTGCCAGTAGTATCTTTGGACAGGAGAACACTGAAGCTTTCTTT. Its translation is CASSIFGQENTEAFF.

This clone is termed medium-sized. The J gene is TRBJ2-3, the V gene TRBV6-6; TRBD2 agrees at 11 bases. Germline trimming cut 8 bases from V and 8 bases from J; bases unmatched to any gene: 3. In germline, CDR1 is MNHNY, CDR2 SVGAGI (reference sequence). CDR3 length: 12 amino acids. The CDR3 sequence: CASRLAGSTQYF. The DNA of the CDR3 is TGTGCCAGCCGACTAGCGGGGTCTACGCAGTATTTT.

This clone was found once. The chain couples TRBV11-2 to TRBJ1-1; D may be TRBD1 (5 bases). V shed 4 bases and J shed 1 base, with 13 bases lying between them. The CDR3 has 15 residues. Looked up from germline, CDR1 is SGHAT and CDR2 is FQNNGV. The CDR3 nucleotides read TGTGCCAGCAGCTCGACAGAAGCGAAGAACACTGAAGCTTTCTTT. It yields the protein CASSSTEAKNTEAFF. Using reference TRBV11-2 and TRBJ1-1 for the parts outside the CDR3, the full variable domain is EAGVAQSPRYKIIEKRQSVAFWCNPISGHATLYWYQQILGQGPKLLIQFQNNGVVDDSQLPKDRFSAERLKGVDSTLKIQPAKLEDSAVYLCASSSTEAKNTEAFFGQGTRLTVV.

This chain joins TRBV6-5 and TRBJ1-2; D is possibly TRBD1 (5 bases). CDR1 is MNHEY, CDR2 SVGAGI, per germline. The length of the CDR3 is 13 residues. The V end lost 4 bases, the J end lost 7 bases, and 13 bases lay between the germline ends. CDR3 in amino acids: CASSSTADGGYTF. Written as DNA, the CDR3 is TGTGCCAGCAGTTCGACAGCAGACGGTGGCTACACCTTC.

This rearrangement joins TRBV5-6 to TRBJ2-7; D call uncertain. Trimming left V 5 bases short and J 3 bases short, with 12 bases between. Germline V lookup: CDR1 SGHDT, CDR2 YYEEEE. CDR3 length equals 13 residues. CDR3: CASSLRHYYEQYF. CDR3 DNA sequence: TGTGCCAGCAGTTTACGACATTACTACGAGCAGTACTTC.

The chain employs TRBV9 and TRBJ1-2; D perhaps matches TRBD1 (6 bases). Germline V gives CDR1 SGDLS, CDR2 YYNGEE. Trimming cost V 2 bases and J 3 bases, with 8 bases left between them. The CDR3 is 13 residues long. This CDR3 is CASSVDSYYGYTF. As DNA, the CDR3 is TGTGCCAGCAGCGTGGACAGCTACTATGGCTACACCTTC.

This chain joins TRBV7-2 and TRBJ2-5; 7 bases line up with TRBD2. In germline, CDR1 is SGHTA, CDR2 FQGNSA. V was pared by 0 bases and J by 3 bases, with 4 bases of the junction left unmatched. This CDR3 has 15 amino acids. As DNA, the CDR3 is TGTGCCAGCAGCTTAGCTGCTAGCGGTAAAGAGACCCAGTACTTC. Its protein product is CASSLAASGKETQYF.

The rearrangement uses TRBV7-2 and TRBJ2-2; TRBD1 agrees at 9 bases. The CDR3 is 17 residues long. V was pared by 2 bases and J by 4 bases, with 8 bases of the junction left unmatched. Looked up from germline, CDR1 is SGHTA and CDR2 is FQGNSA. CDR3 protein: CASSLNRDRALTGELFF. The CDR3 DNA sequence: TGTGCCAGCAGCTTAAACCGGGACAGGGCTCTCACCGGGGAGCTGTTTTTT.

This chain links TRBV2 with TRBJ2-5; TRBD1 agrees at 8 bases. From germline, CDR1 is SNHLY and CDR2 FYNNEI. The CDR3 runs to 12 residues. The junction had 6 bases not matched to a gene; V was cut back by 10 bases and J by 5 bases. The CDR3 DNA sequence: TGTGCCATGCAGGGGGCTGGGGAGACCCAGTACTTC. The encoded protein is CAMQGAGETQYF.

This chain links TRBV5-4 with TRBJ1-6; D is possibly TRBD1 (5 bases). Per germline, CDR1 SGHNT and CDR2 YYREEE (reference sequence). V shed 3 bases and J shed 7 bases, with 14 bases lying between them. This CDR3 is 15 amino acids long. The CDR3 DNA reads as TGTGCCAGCAGCTCGTCCGGGACGGAGAATTCACCCCTCCACTTT. This encodes CASSSSGTENSPLHF.

This rearrangement joins TRBV6-5 to TRBJ1-2, with a weak D call TRBD1 (5 bases). Germline lookup yields CDR1 MNHEY and CDR2 SVGAGI. V was cut by 4 bases and J by 5 bases, with 20 bases left in between. The CDR3 runs to 16 residues. This CDR3 reads CASSFRDSSSTYGYTF. The CDR3 DNA follows: TGTGCCAGCAGTTTTCGGGACTCCTCGTCGACTTATGGCTACACCTTC.

This clone was picked up a small number of times. The rearrangement links TRBV10-3 to TRBJ1-5; maybe TRBD1 (5 bases). The CDR3 loop spans 13 amino acids. V was shortened by 3 bases and J by 6 bases, with 9 bases between the two germline ends. CDR1 and CDR2 from the germline V gene are ENHRY and SYGVKD. CDR3 nucleotides: TGTGCCATCAGTGAAGCAGGGTTTCAGCCCCAGCATTTT. Amino acid sequence: CAISEAGFQPQHF.

This chain uses TRBV5-8 with TRBJ2-6, with D unresolved. V was cut by 0 bases and J by 1 base, with 5 bases left in between. The length of the CDR3 is 15 residues. CDR1 and CDR2 (germline): SGHTS, YDEGEE. This chain's CDR3 is CASSLDRSGANVLTF. As DNA, the CDR3 is TGTGCCAGCAGCTTGGATCGGTCTGGGGCCAACGTCCTGACTTTC.

The chain recombines TRBV9 with TRBJ2-2; maybe TRBD1 (5 bases). V gave up 3 bases and J gave up 0 bases, with 12 bases separating them. Germline V CDR1 and CDR2: SGDLS, YYNGEE. CDR3 length: 16 amino acids. The CDR3 DNA follows: TGTGCCAGCAGCGCTAGACAGTCAGCGAACACCGGGGAGCTGTTTTTT. It is translated as CASSARQSANTGELFF.

J is TRBJ1-6 and V is TRBV5-4; D remains unclear. The length of the CDR3 is 14 residues. Germline CDR1 SGHNT, CDR2 YYREEE (reference sequence). V lost 4 bases and J lost 7, with 12 bases in between. The CDR3 DNA sequence: TGTGCCAGCAGCCCCGACCCGATAAATTCACCCCTCCACTTT. Translation: CASSPDPINSPLHF.

The rearrangement uses TRBV5-6 and TRBJ2-5, with a weak D call TRBD2 (5 bases). V shed 2 bases and J shed 5 bases, with 10 bases lying between them. CDR3 length: 13 residues. Germline loops: CDR1 SGHDT, CDR2 YYEEEE. The CDR3 is CASSFLRGETQYF. The CDR3 bases are TGTGCCAGCAGCTTTCTAAGAGGGGAGACCCAGTACTTC.

The table lists this clone with a count of one. This chain joins TRBV19 and TRBJ2-2; TRBD2 matches at 11 bases. The CDR3 covers 15 residues. V lost 7 bases and J lost 4; bases outside the gene matches: 5. Germline loops: CDR1 LNHDA, CDR2 SQIVND (reference sequence). CDR3 coding DNA: TGTGCCAGTATTACTAGCGGGGGATTCACCGGGGAGCTGTTTTTT. It is translated as CASITSGGFTGELFF.

The CDR3 protein is CASSLVGPAEAFF. CDR3 DNA sequence: TGCGCCAGCAGCTTGGTGGGGCCCGCTGAAGCTTTCTTT. The genes are TRBV5-1 and TRBJ1-1, with D possibly being TRBD1 (5 bases). The CDR3 is made up of 13 amino acids. Germline V lookup: CDR1 SGHRS, CDR2 YFSETQ. V was pared by 0 bases and J by 6 bases, with 9 bases between.

This chain joins TRBV19 and TRBJ2-5; D gene unclear. Trimming took 1 base from V and 1 from J, leaving 7 bases between them. The CDR3 length is 14 residues. Germline values: CDR1 LNHDA, CDR2 SQIVND (reference sequence). The CDR3 DNA reads as TGTGCCAGTAGTATAGGACGTCCCCAAGAGACCCAGTACTTC. Protein product: CASSIGRPQETQYF.

The chain employs TRBV7-2 and TRBJ2-2, with D possibly being TRBD2 (5 bases). V was cut by 5 bases and J by 5 bases, with 15 bases left in between. This CDR3 spans 15 amino acids. Germline V gives CDR1 SGHTA, CDR2 FQGNSA. CDR3 in DNA: TGTGCCAGCAGCCAAGTAGCCGGGGTAACCGGGGAGCTGTTTTTT. Translated, it gives CASSQVAGVTGELFF.

The DNA for the CDR3 is TGTGCCAGCAGTGTACCCCAGGGCTCCACCCAGTACTTC. This gives the protein CASSVPQGSTQYF. This rearrangement joins TRBV6-1 to TRBJ2-5, with a tentative D call TRBD1 (5 bases). V was trimmed by 4 bases and J by 8 bases, leaving 14 bases between them. Looked up from germline, CDR1 is MNHNS and CDR2 is SASEGT. This CDR3 is built from 13 residues.

The chain employs TRBV6-7 and TRBJ2-7, with 7 bases fitting TRBD1. TRBV6-7 is flagged as an ORF with uncertain function. With 4 bases clipped from V and 5 bases from J, the junction kept 11 bases outside the gene matches. There are 15 residues in the CDR3. Here the CDR3 reads CASSSPTGMLNEQYF. As DNA, the CDR3 is TGTGCCAGCAGTTCTCCGACAGGGATGTTGAACGAGCAGTACTTC.

V and J are TRBV10-3 and TRBJ2-5; D gene unclear. V shed 2 bases and J shed 4 bases, with 2 bases lying between them. The germline V gene has CDR1 ENHRY and CDR2 SYGVKD. This CDR3 comprises 11 residues. CDR3 bases: TGTGCCATCAGTGAGCGAGAGACCCAGTACTTC. Its translation is CAISERETQYF.

V gene TRBV2 combines with J gene TRBJ2-5, with D tentatively TRBD1 (7 bases). This CDR3 region has 14 residues. Germline CDR1 is SNHLY and CDR2 is FYNNEI. V lost 7 bases to trimming and J lost 3 bases, with 15 bases between them. CDR3: CASIDRDLEETQYF. As DNA, the CDR3 is TGTGCCAGCATTGACAGGGACTTGGAAGAGACCCAGTACTTC.